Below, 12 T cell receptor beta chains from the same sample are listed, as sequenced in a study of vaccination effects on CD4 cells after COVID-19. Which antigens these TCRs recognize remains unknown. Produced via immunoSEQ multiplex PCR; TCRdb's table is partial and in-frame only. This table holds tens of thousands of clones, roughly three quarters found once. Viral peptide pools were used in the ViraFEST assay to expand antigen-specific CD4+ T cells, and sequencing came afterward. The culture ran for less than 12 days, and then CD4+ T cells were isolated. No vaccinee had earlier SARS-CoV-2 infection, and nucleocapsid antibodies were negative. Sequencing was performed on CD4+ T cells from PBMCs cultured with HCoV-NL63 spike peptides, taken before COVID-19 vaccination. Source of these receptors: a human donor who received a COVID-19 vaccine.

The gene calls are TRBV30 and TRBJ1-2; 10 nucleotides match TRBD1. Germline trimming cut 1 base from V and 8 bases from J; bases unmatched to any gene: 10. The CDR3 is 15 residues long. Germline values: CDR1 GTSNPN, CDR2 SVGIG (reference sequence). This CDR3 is CAWSALTGGLGGYTF. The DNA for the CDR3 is TGTGCCTGGAGTGCCTTGACAGGGGGCCTGGGGGGCTACACCTTC.

CDR3 coding DNA: TGTGCCAGCAGTTACTATTCCGGGACCTCACCCCTCCACTTT. It is translated as CASSYYSGTSPLHF. This chain joins TRBV6-5 and TRBJ1-6; D perhaps matches TRBD1 (5 bases). CDR3 length: 14 amino acids. Germline V lookup: CDR1 MNHEY, CDR2 SVGAGI. Trimming took off 1 base at V and 10 bases at J, with 11 bases between the two ends.

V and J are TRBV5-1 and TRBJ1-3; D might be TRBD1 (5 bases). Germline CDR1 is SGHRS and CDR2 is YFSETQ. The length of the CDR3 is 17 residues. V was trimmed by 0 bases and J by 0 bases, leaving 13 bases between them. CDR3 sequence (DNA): TGCGCCAGCAGCTTGGCCGCAGGGCTTTTCTCTGGAAACACCATATATTTT. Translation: CASSLAAGLFSGNTIYF.

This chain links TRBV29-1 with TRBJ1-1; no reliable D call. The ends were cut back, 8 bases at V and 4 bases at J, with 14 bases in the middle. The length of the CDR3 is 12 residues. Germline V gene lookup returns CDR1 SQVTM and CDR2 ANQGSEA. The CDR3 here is CSSHGDSTEAFF. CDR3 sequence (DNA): TGCAGCTCCCACGGGGATTCCACTGAAGCTTTCTTT.

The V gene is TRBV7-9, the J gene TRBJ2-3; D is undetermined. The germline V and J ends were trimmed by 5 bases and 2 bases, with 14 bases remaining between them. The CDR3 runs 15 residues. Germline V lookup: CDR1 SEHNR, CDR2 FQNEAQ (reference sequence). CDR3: CASSRLGDPTDTQYF. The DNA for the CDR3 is TGTGCCAGCAGCCGCCTGGGTGACCCCACAGATACGCAGTATTTT.

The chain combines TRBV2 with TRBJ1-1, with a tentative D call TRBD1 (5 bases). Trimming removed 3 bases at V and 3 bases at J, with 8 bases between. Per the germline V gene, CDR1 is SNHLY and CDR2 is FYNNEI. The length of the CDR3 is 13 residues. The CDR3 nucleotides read TGTGCCAGCAGTGAGGGGCACTACACTGAAGCTTTCTTT. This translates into CASSEGHYTEAFF. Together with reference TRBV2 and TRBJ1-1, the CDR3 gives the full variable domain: EPEVTQTPSHQVTQMGQEVILRCVPISNHLYFYWYRQILGQKVEFLVSFYNNEISEKSEIFDDQFSVERPDGSNFTLKIRSTKLEDSAMYFCASSEGHYTEAFFGQGTRLTVV.

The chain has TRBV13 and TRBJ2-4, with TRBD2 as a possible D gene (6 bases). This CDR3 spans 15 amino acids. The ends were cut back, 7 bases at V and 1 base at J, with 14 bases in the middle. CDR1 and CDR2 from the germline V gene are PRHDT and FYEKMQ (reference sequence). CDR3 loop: CASIGGEKAKNIQYF. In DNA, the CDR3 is TGTGCCAGCATCGGAGGGGAGAAGGCCAAAAACATTCAGTACTTC.

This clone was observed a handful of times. The CDR3 sequence is CASSLVAGANTGELFF. CDR3 DNA: TGTGCCAGCAGCTTAGTAGCGGGGGCGAACACCGGGGAGCTGTTTTTT. This chain connects TRBV7-8 to TRBJ2-2, with TRBD2 matching over 9 bases. J lost 0 bases, V lost 1 base, and 0 bases had no gene match. CDR3 length: 16 amino acids. Per germline, CDR1 SGHVS and CDR2 FQNEAQ.

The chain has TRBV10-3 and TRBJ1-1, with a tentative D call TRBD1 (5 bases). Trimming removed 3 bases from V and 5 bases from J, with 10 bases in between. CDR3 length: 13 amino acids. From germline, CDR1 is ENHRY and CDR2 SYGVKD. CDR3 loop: CAISDGWGTEAFF. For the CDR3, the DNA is TGTGCCATCAGTGATGGGTGGGGGACTGAAGCTTTCTTT.

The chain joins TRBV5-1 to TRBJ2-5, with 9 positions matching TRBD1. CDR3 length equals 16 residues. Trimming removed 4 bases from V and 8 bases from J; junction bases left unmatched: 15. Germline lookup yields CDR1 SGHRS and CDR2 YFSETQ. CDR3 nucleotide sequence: TGCGCCAGCAGCGCGGCTACAGGGGGCGGTATCGAAACCCAGTACTTC. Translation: CASSAATGGGIETQYF.

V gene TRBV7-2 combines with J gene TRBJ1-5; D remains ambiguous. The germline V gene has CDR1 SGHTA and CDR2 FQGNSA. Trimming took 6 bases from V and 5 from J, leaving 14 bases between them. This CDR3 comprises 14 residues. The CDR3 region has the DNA TGTGCCAGCAGACAGACTGGGATGGATCAGCCCCAGCATTTT. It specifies CASRQTGMDQPQHF.

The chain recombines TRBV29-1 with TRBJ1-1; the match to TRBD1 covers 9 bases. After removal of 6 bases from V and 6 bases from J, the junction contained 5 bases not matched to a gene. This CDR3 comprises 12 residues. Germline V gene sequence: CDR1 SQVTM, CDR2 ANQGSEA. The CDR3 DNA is TGCAGCGTCTTTTACAGGGGGCCTGAAGCTTTCTTT. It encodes CSVFYRGPEAFF.